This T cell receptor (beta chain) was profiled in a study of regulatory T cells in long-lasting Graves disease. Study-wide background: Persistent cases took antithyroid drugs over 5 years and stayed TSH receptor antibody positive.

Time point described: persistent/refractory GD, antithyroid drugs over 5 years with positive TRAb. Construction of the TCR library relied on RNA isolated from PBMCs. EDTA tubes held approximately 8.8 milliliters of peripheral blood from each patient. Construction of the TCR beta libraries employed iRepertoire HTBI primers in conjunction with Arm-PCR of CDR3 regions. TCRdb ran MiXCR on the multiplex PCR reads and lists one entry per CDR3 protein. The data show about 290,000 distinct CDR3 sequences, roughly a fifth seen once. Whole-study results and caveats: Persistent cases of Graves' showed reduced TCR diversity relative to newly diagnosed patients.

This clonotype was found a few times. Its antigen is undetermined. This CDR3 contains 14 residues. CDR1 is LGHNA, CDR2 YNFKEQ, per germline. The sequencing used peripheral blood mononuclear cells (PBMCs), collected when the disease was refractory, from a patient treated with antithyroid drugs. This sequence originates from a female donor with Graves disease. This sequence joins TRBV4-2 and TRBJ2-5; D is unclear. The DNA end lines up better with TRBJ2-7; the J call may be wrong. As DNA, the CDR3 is TGTGCCAGCAGCCAAGAAGGTCTAGCCTACGAGCAGTACTTC. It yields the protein CASSQEGLAYEQYF.